Each of the 12 T cell receptor beta chains below was sequenced from the same sample in a study of shared clonotypes between healthy human individuals. The table came from immunoSEQ multiplex PCR; TCRdb's copy has only in-frame clones and leaves some out. The table lists 850,000 to 1,200,000 clones, roughly 75% of them singletons. Input material: memory CD4+ T cells sorted from blood. Subset specified: CD45RA-negative fraction. The receptors come from a man aged 18 to 35 in good health.

As regards this clone: Other nucleotide sequences in the sample specify the same CDR3. The chain uses TRBV14 and TRBJ2-2; D not resolved. This CDR3 is 13 amino acids long. Germline CDR1 SGHDN, CDR2 FVKESK. V dropped 0 bases and J dropped 6 bases, with 5 bases sitting between them. The CDR3 here is CASSQDLAGELFF. The CDR3 DNA follows: TGTGCCAGCAGCCAAGACCTTGCCGGGGAGCTGTTTTTT.

The rearrangement joins TRBV5-4 to TRBJ2-2; TRBD1 matches at 8 bases. Trimming cost V 3 bases and J 2 bases; bases outside gene matches: 3. This CDR3 has 15 amino acids. CDR1 is SGHNT and CDR2 is YYREEE in the germline V gene (reference sequence). CDR3 protein: CASSYGQGNTGELFF. The CDR3 nucleotides read TGTGCCAGCAGCTACGGACAGGGAAACACCGGGGAGCTGTTTTTT.

This chain joins TRBV11-2 and TRBJ2-1; D may correspond to TRBD1 or TRBD2 (7 bases each). V was pared by 7 bases and J by 1 base, with 23 bases between. The CDR3 is 18 residues long. The germline V gene encodes CDR1 SGHAT and CDR2 FQNNGV. CDR3 loop: CASTFDREGRTSYNEQFF. CDR3 DNA: TGTGCCAGCACCTTTGACAGGGAGGGACGAACGTCCTACAATGAGCAGTTCTTC.

The rearrangement joins TRBV7-9 to TRBJ1-2; perhaps TRBD1 as D (5 bases). This CDR3 contains 16 residues. V was pared by 3 bases and J by 5 bases, with 19 bases between. CDR1 is SEHNR, CDR2 FQNEAQ, per germline (reference sequence). CDR3 DNA sequence: TGTGCCAGCAGCTTGGGGGGGACCCGACAAGGTTATGGCTACACCTTC. It encodes CASSLGGTRQGYGYTF.

The chain couples TRBV5-4 to TRBJ2-3, with 10 bases fitting TRBD2. With 4 bases clipped from V and 3 bases from J, the junction kept 8 bases outside the gene matches. The CDR3 totals 16 residues. CDR1 and CDR2 from the germline V gene are SGHNT and YYREEE (reference sequence). The CDR3 coding sequence is TGTGCCAGCAGCGGGGGCCTAGCGGGAGTGACAGATACGCAGTATTTT. Amino acid sequence: CASSGGLAGVTDTQYF.

V is TRBV2 and J is TRBJ1-2; D is possibly TRBD1 (6 bases). Germline lookup yields CDR1 SNHLY and CDR2 FYNNEI. Trimming cost V 6 bases and J 4 bases, with 12 bases left between them. The CDR3 spans 13 residues. For the CDR3, the DNA is TGTGCCAGCAGGGGAACAGGGACCTATGGCTACACCTTC. This sequence encodes CASRGTGTYGYTF. Drawing the rest from reference TRBV2 and TRBJ1-2, the complete variable domain is EPEVTQTPSHQVTQMGQEVILRCVPISNHLYFYWYRQILGQKVEFLVSFYNNEISEKSEIFDDQFSVERPDGSNFTLKIRSTKLEDSAMYFCASRGTGTYGYTFGSGTRLTVV.

The rearrangement joins TRBV5-1 to TRBJ2-7; D is undetermined. V shed 1 base and J shed 2 bases, with 7 bases lying between them. CDR3 size: 13 residues. The germline gives CDR1 SGHRS, CDR2 YFSETQ. CDR3 nucleotides: TGCGCCAGCAGCTTGTCGGGTCCCTACGAGCAGTACTTC. The encoded protein is CASSLSGPYEQYF.

This chain joins TRBV10-3 and TRBJ2-1, with D maybe TRBD1 (5 bases). Between the trimmed V and J ends, which lost 0 bases and 10 bases, there was a span of 7 bases. The CDR3 extends over 12 amino acids. The germline gives CDR1 ENHRY, CDR2 SYGVKD. Here the CDR3 reads CAISESGREQFF. CDR3 nucleotide sequence: TGTGCCATCAGTGAGTCGGGGCGGGAGCAGTTCTTC.

The rearrangement uses TRBV7-2 and TRBJ2-3; D possibly corresponds to TRBD2 (5 bases). Trimming left V 2 bases short and J 8 bases short, with 14 bases between. CDR1 and CDR2 (germline): SGHTA, FQGNSA. The CDR3 consists of 14 residues. For the CDR3, the DNA is TGTGCCAGCAGCTTATTGTCATGGACTTCTACGCAGTATTTT. It is translated as CASSLLSWTSTQYF.

The rearrangement links TRBV6-5 to TRBJ2-1; 9 bases line up with TRBD1. V was clipped by 2 bases and J by 5 bases; unmatched bases: 7. In germline, CDR1 is MNHEY, CDR2 SVGAGI. The CDR3 extends over 16 amino acids. The CDR3 spells CASSYTTGGVDNEQFF. The CDR3 bases are TGTGCCAGCAGTTACACAACAGGGGGCGTAGACAATGAGCAGTTCTTC.

The CDR3 reads CASSTFDIQYF. CDR3 nucleotides: TGTGCCAGCAGCACCTTCGACATTCAGTACTTC. V and J are TRBV7-9 and TRBJ2-4, with D unresolved. The CDR3 totals 11 residues. Trimming cost V 5 bases and J 8 bases, with 7 bases left between them. Looked up from germline, CDR1 is SEHNR and CDR2 is FQNEAQ (reference sequence).

This clone was counted between two and nine times. This chain links TRBV14 with TRBJ1-2; 11 bases map to TRBD1. With V trimmed by 3 bases and J by 12 bases, 9 bases remained unmatched. The germline CDR1 and CDR2 sequences are SGHDN and FVKESK. The CDR3 runs to 14 residues. Here the CDR3 DNA reads TGTGCCAGCAGCCACTCCGGACAGGGGGCCGGTAACACCTTC. This encodes CASSHSGQGAGNTF.